This T cell receptor beta chain was profiled in a study of post-analysis software for immune sequencing data. Findings and caveats of the study: Roughly 5 TRBV segments, including TRBV5-6, TRBV5-1 and TRBV20-1, were more frequent in patients than controls. Among multiple sclerosis patients, normalized Chao1 diversity was significantly below that of controls.

TCR beta cDNA libraries had unique molecular identifiers. TCRdb reanalysed the PCR reads using MiXCR and keeps one entry per CDR3 protein. The sample consists of approximately 730,000 distinct CDR3 sequences, approximately 44% of them appearing once. The germline CDR1 and CDR2 sequences are SGHTA and FQGTGA. The CDR3 is 15 residues long. V was clipped by 3 bases and J by 4 bases, with 15 bases between them. Concerning this clonotype itself: Antigen: not known.

This chain joins TRBV7-3 and TRBJ2-5; D is possibly TRBD2 (6 bases). The sequencing sample was made of blood. This TCR derives from a girl under 18 with multiple sclerosis. The CDR3 bases are TGTGCCAGCAGCTTGACGGGAGCTGTAACAGAGACCCAGTACTTC. Amino acid sequence: CASSLTGAVTETQYF. The full variable domain, its missing parts supplied by reference TRBV7-3 and TRBJ2-5, is GAGVSQTPSNKVTEKGKYVELRCDPISGHTALYWYRQSLGQGPEFLIYFQGTGAADDSGLPNDRFFAVRPEGSVSTLKIQRTERGDSAVYLCASSLTGAVTETQYFGPGTRLLVL.